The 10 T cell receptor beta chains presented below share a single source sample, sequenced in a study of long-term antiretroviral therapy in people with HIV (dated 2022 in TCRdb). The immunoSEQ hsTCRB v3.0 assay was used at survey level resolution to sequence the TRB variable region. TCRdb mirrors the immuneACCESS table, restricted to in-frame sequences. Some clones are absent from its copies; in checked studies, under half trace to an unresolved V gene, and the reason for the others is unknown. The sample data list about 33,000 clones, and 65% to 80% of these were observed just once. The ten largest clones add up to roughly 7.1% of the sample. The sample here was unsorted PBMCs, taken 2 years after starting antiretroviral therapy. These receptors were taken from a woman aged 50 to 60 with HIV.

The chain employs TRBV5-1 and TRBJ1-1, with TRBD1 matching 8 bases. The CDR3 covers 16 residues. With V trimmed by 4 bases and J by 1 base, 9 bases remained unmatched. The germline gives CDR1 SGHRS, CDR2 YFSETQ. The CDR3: CASSPGDRWRNTEAFF. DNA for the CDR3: TGCGCCAGCAGCCCGGGGGACAGGTGGAGGAACACTGAAGCTTTCTTT. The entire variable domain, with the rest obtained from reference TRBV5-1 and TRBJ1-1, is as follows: KAGVTQTPRYLIKTRGQQVTLSCSPISGHRSVSWYQQTPGQGLQFLFEYFSETQRNKGNFPGRFSGRQFSNSRSEMNVSTLELGDSALYLCASSPGDRWRNTEAFFGQGTRLTVV.

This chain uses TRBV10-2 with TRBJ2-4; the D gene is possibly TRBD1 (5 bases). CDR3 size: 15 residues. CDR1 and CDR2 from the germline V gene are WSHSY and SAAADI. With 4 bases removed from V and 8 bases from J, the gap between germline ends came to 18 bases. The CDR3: CASSVLVVGRYIQYF. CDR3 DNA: TGCGCCAGCAGTGTTCTTGTCGTGGGGCGATACATTCAGTACTTC.

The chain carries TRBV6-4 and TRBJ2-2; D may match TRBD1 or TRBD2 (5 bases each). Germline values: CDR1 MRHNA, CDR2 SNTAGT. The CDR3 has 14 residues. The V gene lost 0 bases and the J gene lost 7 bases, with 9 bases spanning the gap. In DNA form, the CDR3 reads TGTGCCAGCAGTGACTCATGGGGGAGCGGGGAGCTGTTTTTT. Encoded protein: CASSDSWGSGELFF.

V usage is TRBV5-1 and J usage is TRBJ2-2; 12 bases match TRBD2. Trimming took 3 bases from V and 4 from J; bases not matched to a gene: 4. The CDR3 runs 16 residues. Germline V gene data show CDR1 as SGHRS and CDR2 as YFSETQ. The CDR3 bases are TGCGCCAGCAGCTCTGTACTAGCGGGGGGCACCGGGGAGCTGTTTTTT. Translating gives CASSSVLAGGTGELFF.

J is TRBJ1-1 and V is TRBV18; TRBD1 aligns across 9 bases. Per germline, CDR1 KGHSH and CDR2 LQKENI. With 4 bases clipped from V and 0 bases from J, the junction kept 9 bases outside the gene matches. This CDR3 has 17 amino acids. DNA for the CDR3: TGTGCCAGCTCACAACTCGGGACAGGGATTTTGAACACTGAAGCTTTCTTT. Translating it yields CASSQLGTGILNTEAFF.

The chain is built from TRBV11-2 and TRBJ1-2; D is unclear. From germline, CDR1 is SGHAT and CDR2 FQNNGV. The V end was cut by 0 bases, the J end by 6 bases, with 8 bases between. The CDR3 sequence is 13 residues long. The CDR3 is CASSLEGSNGYTF. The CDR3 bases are TGTGCCAGCAGCTTAGAAGGGTCGAATGGCTACACCTTC.

This chain's CDR3 is CSAAGPDTQYF. CDR3 in DNA: TGCAGTGCCGCGGGGCCAGATACGCAGTATTTT. This chain connects TRBV20-1 to TRBJ2-3; perhaps TRBD2 as D (6 bases). This CDR3 is 11 amino acids long. Trimming shortened V by 6 bases and J by 4 bases, and 8 bases separated the two germline ends. Germline CDR1 is DFQATT and CDR2 is SNEGSKA (reference sequence).

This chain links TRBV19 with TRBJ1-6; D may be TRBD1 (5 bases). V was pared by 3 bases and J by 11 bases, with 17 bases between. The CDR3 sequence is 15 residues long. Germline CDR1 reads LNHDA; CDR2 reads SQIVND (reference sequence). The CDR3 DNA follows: TGTGCCAGTAGTATGGCCCCCGGGTTGGGGGCACCCCTCCACTTT. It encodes CASSMAPGLGAPLHF. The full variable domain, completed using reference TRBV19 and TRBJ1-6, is DGGITQSPKYLFRKEGQNVTLSCEQNLNHDAMYWYRQDPGQGLRLIYYSQIVNDFQKGDIAEGYSVSREKKESFPLTVTSAQKNPTAFYLCASSMAPGLGAPLHFGNGTRLTVT.

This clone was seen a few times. DNA of the CDR3: TGTGCCAGCAGCCTTGATTGGAATTCACCCCTCCACTTT. It codes for CASSLDWNSPLHF. V gene TRBV7-9 combines with J gene TRBJ1-6; D not resolved. Per germline, CDR1 SEHNR and CDR2 FQNEAQ (reference sequence). The CDR3 contains 13 residues. V was trimmed by 5 bases and J by 7 bases, leaving 9 bases between them.

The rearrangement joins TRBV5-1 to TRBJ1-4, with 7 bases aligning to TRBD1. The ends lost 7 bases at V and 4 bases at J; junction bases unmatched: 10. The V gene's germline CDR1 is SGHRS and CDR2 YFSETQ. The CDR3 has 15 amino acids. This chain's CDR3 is CASSSSGQFNEKLFF. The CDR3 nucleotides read TGCGCCAGCTCCTCCTCGGGACAGTTTAATGAAAAACTGTTTTTT.